What follows are 32 T cell receptor beta chains derived from one specimen sequenced in a study of graft-versus-host responses after intestinal transplantation. The repertoire was sequenced with immunoSEQ multiplex PCR; TCRdb's copy has only in-frame clones and lacks some. The sample records approximately 130,000 clones, just over 90% being singletons. These receptors have no known antigen. The sample was unstimulated CD4+ T cells sorted from spleen or lymph node cells, taken before intestinal transplant. These TCRs come from a human donor who received an intestinal transplant.

The chain is built from TRBV11-2 and TRBJ1-3; D ambiguous. The CDR3 spans 15 residues. The V end was cut by 3 bases, the J end by 4 bases, with 13 bases between. CDR1 and CDR2 (germline): SGHAT, FQNNGV. The CDR3 nucleotides are TGTGCCAGCAGCTTCCAGGAATTCTTCGGAAACACCATATATTTT. Translated, it gives CASSFQEFFGNTIYF.

The gene calls are TRBV18 and TRBJ1-1; D is unclear. Germline CDR1 reads KGHSH; CDR2 reads LQKENI. There are 12 residues in the CDR3. Trimming took off 4 bases at V and 6 bases at J, with 9 bases between the two ends. The CDR3 nucleotides are TGTGCCAGCTCACAGGGAGGAGCTGAAGCTTTCTTT. Encoded protein: CASSQGGAEAFF.

This clone was seen just once. The chain carries TRBV6-5 and TRBJ1-1; no definite D call. Trimming cost V 7 bases and J 8 bases, with 17 bases left between them. Germline CDR1 and CDR2: MNHEY and SVGAGI. There are 13 residues in the CDR3. CDR3: CASNQSPKGEAFF. CDR3 DNA: TGTGCCAGCAACCAGTCACCCAAGGGAGAAGCTTTCTTT.

The chain links TRBV21-1 to TRBJ2-7; TRBD2, the table's D call, was not compared with the DNA. TRBV21-1 represents a pseudogene. This CDR3 is 12 amino acids long. DNA for the CDR3: TGTGCCAGCAGCAAAGATCGGGGTACGACCCCGTTC. Its translation is CASSKDRGTTPF.

The V gene is TRBV6-6, the J gene TRBJ1-6, with D possibly matching TRBD1 (5 bases). V dropped 2 bases and J dropped 6 bases, with 11 bases sitting between them. CDR1 and CDR2 (germline): MNHNY, SVGAGI (reference sequence). The CDR3 covers 15 residues. The CDR3 loop reads CASSYHTGGNSPLHF. The DNA for the CDR3 is TGTGCCAGCAGTTACCATACAGGTGGTAATTCACCCCTCCACTTT.

J is TRBJ2-2 and V is TRBV11-3; 8 nucleotides agree with TRBD1. Germline V gene sequence: CDR1 SGHNT, CDR2 YENEEA. With 5 bases clipped from V and 7 bases from J, the junction kept 6 bases outside the gene matches. The CDR3 loop spans 14 amino acids. The CDR3 nucleotides read TGTGCCAGCAGCCTCGGACAGGGTGACGGGGAGCTGTTTTTT. Protein sequence: CASSLGQGDGELFF.

V is TRBV7-9 and J is TRBJ1-2; D unclear. The germline V and J ends were trimmed by 3 bases and 0 bases, with 14 bases remaining between them. The germline gives CDR1 SEHNR, CDR2 FQNEAQ (reference sequence). This CDR3 contains 16 residues. The CDR3 loop reads CASSFAGQTSNYGYTF. In DNA, the CDR3 is TGTGCCAGCAGCTTCGCCGGGCAGACCTCTAACTATGGCTACACCTTC.

This chain joins TRBV5-6 and TRBJ1-5; tentative D call: TRBD1 (6 bases). V was pared by 1 base and J by 4 bases, with 15 bases between. From germline, CDR1 is SGHDT and CDR2 YYEEEE. CDR3 size: 16 residues. The CDR3 here is CASSLWGGRGNQPQHF. DNA for the CDR3: TGTGCCAGCAGCTTGTGGGGGGGGAGGGGGAATCAGCCCCAGCATTTT.

This clone appeared a single time. The chain combines TRBV10-3 with TRBJ2-4; possibly TRBD1 for D (5 bases). Germline CDR1 is ENHRY and CDR2 is SYGVKD. The CDR3 runs to 16 residues. V was pared by 3 bases and J by 0 bases, with 12 bases between. The DNA of the CDR3 is TGTGCCATCAGTGAAACAGGCCTTCTAGCCAAAAACATTCAGTACTTC. It is translated as CAISETGLLAKNIQYF.

This rearrangement joins TRBV19 to TRBJ2-1, with D possibly TRBD1 on 6 matching bases. CDR3 length: 14 residues. Germline V CDR1 and CDR2: LNHDA, SQIVND (reference sequence). Trimming took off 3 bases at V and 5 bases at J, with 11 bases between the two ends. The CDR3 reads CASSMGARNNEQFF. The CDR3 DNA sequence: TGTGCCAGTAGTATGGGGGCGCGTAACAATGAGCAGTTCTTC.

The chain links TRBV19 to TRBJ1-5, with no clear D. The CDR3 extends over 13 amino acids. Germline V gene lookup returns CDR1 LNHDA and CDR2 SQIVND (reference sequence). The V and J ends lost 6 bases and 0 bases respectively, with 6 bases between them. This CDR3 reads CASRDYSNQPQHF. The CDR3 DNA sequence: TGTGCCAGTAGGGATTATAGCAATCAGCCCCAGCATTTT.

The rearrangement joins TRBV20-1 to TRBJ2-5; no reliable D call. This CDR3 region has 10 residues. V gave up 5 bases and J gave up 7 bases, with 8 bases separating them. Germline CDR1 is DFQATT and CDR2 is SNEGSKA (reference sequence). CDR3 sequence (DNA): TGCAGTGCTGTGGCAGGGACCCAGTACTTC. Its translation is CSAVAGTQYF.

V usage is TRBV6-1 and J usage is TRBJ2-7; the D call may be TRBD1 or TRBD2 (5 bases each). The CDR3 loop spans 13 amino acids. Germline-derived CDR1 and CDR2 are MNHNS and SASEGT. V gave up 4 bases and J gave up 4 bases, with 11 bases separating them. CDR3 sequence: CASSAGRAYEQYF. The CDR3 DNA reads TGTGCCAGCAGTGCGGGACGGGCTTACGAGCAGTACTTC.

CDR3 sequence reads: CASSPGFSRNTIYF. The CDR3 DNA reads as TGTGCCAGCAGTCCAGGGTTTTCAAGAAACACCATATATTTT. This chain connects TRBV7-6 to TRBJ1-3; D might be TRBD1 (5 bases). CDR1 and CDR2 (germline): SGHVS, FNYEAQ. The ends were cut back, 6 bases at V and 5 bases at J, with 14 bases in the middle. The CDR3 totals 14 residues.

CDR3 loop: CASSQGATYEQYF. The DNA for the CDR3 is TGCGCCAGCAGTCAGGGGGCTACCTACGAGCAGTACTTC. This chain connects TRBV5-1 to TRBJ2-7; 8 bases match TRBD1. The CDR3 is made up of 13 amino acids. Germline lookup yields CDR1 SGHRS and CDR2 YFSETQ. V lost 5 bases, J lost 2 bases, and 3 bases stayed unmatched.

The chain links TRBV6-5 to TRBJ2-7; TRBD2 aligns across 11 bases. V dropped 8 bases and J dropped 4; count of bases not matched to a gene: 7. Germline assignment: CDR1 MNHEY and CDR2 SVGAGI. The CDR3 covers 14 residues. CDR3 amino acids: CASGVAGGIYEQYF. CDR3 coding DNA: TGTGCCAGCGGGGTAGCGGGGGGGATATACGAGCAGTACTTC.

V and J are TRBV6-1 and TRBJ1-5; D is possibly TRBD1 (6 bases). The germline V gene has CDR1 MNHNS and CDR2 SASEGT. V shed 7 bases and J shed 6 bases, with 10 bases lying between them. CDR3 length equals 12 residues. CDR3 in amino acids: CASTGAGQPQHF. The CDR3 DNA reads TGTGCCAGCACAGGGGCAGGTCAGCCCCAGCATTTT.

The rearrangement uses TRBV7-6 and TRBJ1-5, with D maybe TRBD1 (5 bases). V was pared by 5 bases and J by 7 bases, with 12 bases between. The V gene's germline CDR1 is SGHVS and CDR2 FNYEAQ. This CDR3 has 13 residues. The CDR3 here is CASSPREGQPQHF. The CDR3 nucleotides read TGTGCCAGCAGCCCCAGGGAGGGGCAGCCCCAGCATTTT.

This clone showed up just a few times. The genes are TRBV14 and TRBJ2-7, with D hard to call. CDR1 SGHDN and CDR2 FVKESK come from the germline V gene. V was clipped by 1 base and J by 5 bases, with 6 bases between them. The CDR3 sequence is 12 residues long. CDR3 in DNA: TGTGCCAGCAGCCAAGGGACCGACGAGCAGTACTTC. This gives the protein CASSQGTDEQYF.

The rearrangement joins TRBV5-4 to TRBJ2-3; D might be TRBD2 (5 bases). Germline V lookup: CDR1 SGHNT, CDR2 YYREEE (reference sequence). V was pared by 4 bases and J by 1 base, with 10 bases between. This CDR3 contains 14 residues. This chain's CDR3 is CASSLGLGTDTQYF. CDR3 nucleotide sequence: TGTGCCAGCAGCCTCGGACTTGGCACAGATACGCAGTATTTT.

The J gene is TRBJ2-3, the V gene TRBV4-1; TRBD2 matches 10 bases. V shed 4 bases, J shed 7 bases, and the junction held 14 bases outside the gene matches. Germline V gives CDR1 MGHRA, CDR2 YSYEKL. The CDR3 has 17 amino acids. The CDR3 bases are TGCGCCAGCAGCCCTTACCGAGAGGGACTAGCGAGGTATACGCAGTATTTT. Translated, it gives CASSPYREGLARYTQYF.

This rearrangement joins TRBV11-2 to TRBJ1-1, with 7 bases lining up with TRBD1. V shed 5 bases, J shed 7 bases, and the junction held 13 bases outside the gene matches. CDR3 size: 15 residues. Germline values: CDR1 SGHAT, CDR2 FQNNGV. CDR3 sequence (DNA): TGTGCCAGCAGCCCTCGACAGGGTTCATGGGTTGAAGCTTTCTTT. Translation gives CASSPRQGSWVEAFF.

The V and J genes are TRBV11-3 and TRBJ2-2, with D possibly being TRBD1 (7 bases). Germline loops: CDR1 SGHNT, CDR2 YENEEA. Between the trimmed V and J ends, which lost 4 bases and 7 bases, there was a span of 28 bases. This CDR3 is built from 19 residues. The CDR3: CASSSPHAGGLWWDGELFF. The CDR3 nucleotides are TGTGCCAGCAGCTCCCCCCACGCAGGGGGGTTATGGTGGGACGGGGAGCTGTTTTTT.

CDR3 sequence: CASGQEPGNTIYF. CDR3 sequence (DNA): TGTGCCAGCGGCCAGGAGCCTGGAAACACCATATATTTT. The chain recombines TRBV11-3 with TRBJ1-3; D gene uncertain. Trimming removed 8 bases from V and 2 bases from J, with 10 bases in between. CDR1 and CDR2 from the germline V gene are SGHNT and YENEEA. This CDR3 is 13 amino acids long.

The V call is TRBV11-3, the J call TRBJ1-1, with 10 bases aligning to TRBD1. CDR3 length equals 14 residues. Trimming removed 5 bases from V and 6 bases from J; junction bases left unmatched: 6. Germline V CDR1 and CDR2: SGHNT, YENEEA. The CDR3 DNA sequence: TGTGCCAGCAGCCGGGGACAGGGGATCCCTGAAGCTTTCTTT. It specifies CASSRGQGIPEAFF.

The chain has TRBV6-6 and TRBJ2-5, with 7 nucleotides matching TRBD2. This CDR3 is 16 amino acids long. Germline loops: CDR1 MNHNY, CDR2 SVGAGI (reference sequence). With 2 bases clipped from V and 2 bases from J, the junction kept 8 bases outside the gene matches. Here the CDR3 reads CASSYGGGTGQETQYF. DNA for the CDR3: TGTGCCAGCAGTTACGGGGGGGGGACGGGTCAAGAGACCCAGTACTTC.

This chain uses TRBV19 with TRBJ1-1; D call uncertain. CDR1 and CDR2 from the germline V gene are LNHDA and SQIVND (reference sequence). The CDR3 spans 13 residues. V lost 10 bases and J lost 1, with 13 bases in between. The CDR3 is CAIDTTENTEAFF. For the CDR3, the DNA is TGTGCCATTGACACAACTGAGAACACTGAAGCTTTCTTT.

This chain connects TRBV4-1 to TRBJ1-1; D remains unclear. This CDR3 region has 14 residues. V lost 1 base to trimming and J lost 4 bases, with 10 bases between them. Germline V gene sequence: CDR1 MGHRA, CDR2 YSYEKL. The CDR3 reads CASSQVSGGTEAFF. CDR3 DNA sequence: TGCGCCAGCAGCCAAGTCTCCGGCGGCACTGAAGCTTTCTTT.

This chain links TRBV5-1 with TRBJ1-2, with a tentative D call TRBD1 (6 bases). In germline, CDR1 is SGHRS, CDR2 YFSETQ. Trimming removed 0 bases at V and 0 bases at J, with 12 bases between. CDR3 length equals 16 residues. This CDR3 is CASSLAVGGANYGYTF. The CDR3 DNA reads as TGCGCCAGCAGCTTGGCCGTGGGGGGCGCTAACTATGGCTACACCTTC.

J is TRBJ2-3 and V is TRBV5-1, with 7 nucleotides matching TRBD1. From germline, CDR1 is SGHRS and CDR2 YFSETQ. This CDR3 spans 17 amino acids. Germline trimming cut 7 bases from V and 4 bases from J; bases unmatched to any gene: 18. The CDR3 spells CASSTTAAGGVADTQYF. CDR3 in DNA: TGCGCCAGCTCGACCACCGCGGCAGGGGGAGTGGCAGATACGCAGTATTTT.

As regards this clone: This sample includes further DNA sequences coding for the same CDR3. CDR3 loop: CASSQVGGLANEQYF. The CDR3 DNA reads as TGCGCCAGCAGCCAAGTTGGGGGACTAGCTAATGAGCAGTACTTC. The chain carries TRBV4-1 and TRBJ2-7, with TRBD2 identical over 9 bases. CDR1 is MGHRA and CDR2 is YSYEKL in the germline V gene. The CDR3 runs 15 residues. The ends lost 1 base at V and 7 bases at J; junction bases unmatched: 8.

The chain couples TRBV6-1 to TRBJ2-1; maybe TRBD2 (5 bases). This CDR3 comprises 11 residues. Looked up from germline, CDR1 is MNHNS and CDR2 is SASEGT. V lost 6 bases and J lost 13, with 13 bases in between. In DNA form, the CDR3 reads TGTGCCAGCAGATATAGCGTGGACCAGTTCTTC. Amino acid sequence: CASRYSVDQFF.